This T cell receptor (beta chain) was recorded in a study of regulatory T cells in long-lasting Graves disease. Across the study: Persistent Graves' disease denoted over 5 years of antithyroid drugs plus positive TSH receptor antibodies. Overall study results and limits: Since the sample size was small, accuracy may have been reduced. Relative to new patients (roughly 1,000), persistent patients exhibited greater sharing of public clonotypes (2,741).

About this clonotype itself: The antigen remains undetermined.

Time point here: persistent/refractory GD, antithyroid drugs over 5 years with positive TRAb. Making the TCR library involved RNA that had been extracted from PBMCs. With EDTA tubes as the receptacles, 7.5 to 9.5 milliliters of peripheral blood were drawn. Arm-PCR of CDR3 regions with iRepertoire HTBI primers generated TCR beta libraries. TCRdb processed the multiplex PCR reads anew with MiXCR; each CDR3 protein has one entry. The data hold roughly 430,000 distinct CDR3 sequences, with roughly 21% observed a single time. The origin of this receptor is a female donor with Graves disease. Sequences were derived from peripheral blood mononuclear cells (PBMCs), sampled when the disease was refractory, from a patient treated with antithyroid drugs.

CDR3 region: CASTISGQTDTQYF. CDR3 coding DNA: TGTGCCAGCACCATTAGCGGGCAGACAGATACGCAGTATTTT. The V call is TRBV28, the J call TRBJ2-3, with 7 bases identical to TRBD2. The CDR3 has 14 amino acids. V lost 7 bases and J lost 3; bases outside the gene matches: 7. Germline V gives CDR1 MDHEN, CDR2 SYDVKM.